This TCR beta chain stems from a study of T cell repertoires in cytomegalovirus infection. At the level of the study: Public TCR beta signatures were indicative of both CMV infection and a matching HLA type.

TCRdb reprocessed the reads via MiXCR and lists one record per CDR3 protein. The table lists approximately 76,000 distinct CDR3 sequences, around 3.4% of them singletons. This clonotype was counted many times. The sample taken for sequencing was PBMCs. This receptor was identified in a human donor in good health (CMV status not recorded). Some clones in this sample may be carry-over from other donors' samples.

CDR3 coding DNA: TGTGCCATCAGTGGGACGGGGAACACAGATACGCAGTATTTT. The encoded protein is CAISGTGNTDTQYF. This chain links TRBV10-3 with TRBJ2-3, with D possibly being TRBD2 (5 bases). This CDR3 contains 14 residues. V shed 4 bases and J shed 2 bases, with 10 bases lying between them. Germline assignment: CDR1 ENHRY and CDR2 SYGVKD.